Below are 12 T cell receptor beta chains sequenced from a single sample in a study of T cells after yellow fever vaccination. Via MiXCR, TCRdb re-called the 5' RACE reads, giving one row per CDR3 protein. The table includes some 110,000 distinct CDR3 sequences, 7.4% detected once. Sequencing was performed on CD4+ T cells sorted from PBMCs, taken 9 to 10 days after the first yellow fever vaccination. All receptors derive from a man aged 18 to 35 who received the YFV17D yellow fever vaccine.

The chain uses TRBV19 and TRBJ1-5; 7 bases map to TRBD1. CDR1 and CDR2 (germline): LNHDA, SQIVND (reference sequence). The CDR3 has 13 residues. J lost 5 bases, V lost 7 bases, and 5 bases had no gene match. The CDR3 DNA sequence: TGTGCCAGTACCCCAACAGGGGATCAGCCCCAGCATTTT. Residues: CASTPTGDQPQHF.

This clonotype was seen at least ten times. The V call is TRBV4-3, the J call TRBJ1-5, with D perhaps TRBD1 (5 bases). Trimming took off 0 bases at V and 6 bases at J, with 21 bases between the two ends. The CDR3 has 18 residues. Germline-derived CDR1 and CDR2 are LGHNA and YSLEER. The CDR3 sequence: CASSQERPLNRPGQPQHF. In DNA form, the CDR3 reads TGCGCCAGCAGCCAAGAAAGGCCCCTGAACAGGCCAGGTCAGCCCCAGCATTTT.

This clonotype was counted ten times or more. The CDR3: CASSENEGRTDTQYF. CDR3 bases: TGTGCCAGCAGTGAAAATGAGGGGCGGACAGATACGCAGTATTTT. This sequence joins TRBV6-1 and TRBJ2-3, with D perhaps given as TRBD1 or TRBD2 (5 bases each). The CDR3 extends over 15 amino acids. Germline loops: CDR1 MNHNS, CDR2 SASEGT. The ends were cut back, 2 bases at V and 3 bases at J, with 12 bases in the middle.

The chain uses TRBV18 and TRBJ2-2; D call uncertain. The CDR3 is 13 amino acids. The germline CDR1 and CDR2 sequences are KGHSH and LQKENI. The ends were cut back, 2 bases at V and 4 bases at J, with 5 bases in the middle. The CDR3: CASSPAITGELFF. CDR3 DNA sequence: TGTGCCAGCTCACCAGCGATCACCGGGGAGCTGTTTTTT.

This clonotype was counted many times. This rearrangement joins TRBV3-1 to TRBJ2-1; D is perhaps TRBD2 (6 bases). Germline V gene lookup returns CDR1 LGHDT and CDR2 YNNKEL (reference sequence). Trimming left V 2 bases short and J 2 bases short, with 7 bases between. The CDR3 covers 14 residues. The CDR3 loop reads CASSQWGAYNEQFF. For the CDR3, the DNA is TGTGCCAGCAGCCAATGGGGGGCCTACAATGAGCAGTTCTTC.

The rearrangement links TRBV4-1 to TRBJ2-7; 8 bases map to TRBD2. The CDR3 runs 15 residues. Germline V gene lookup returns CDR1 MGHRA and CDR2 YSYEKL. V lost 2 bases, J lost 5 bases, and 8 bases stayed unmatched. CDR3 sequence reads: CASSQKLAVYDEQYF. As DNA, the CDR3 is TGCGCCAGCAGCCAAAAACTAGCGGTCTATGACGAGCAGTACTTC.

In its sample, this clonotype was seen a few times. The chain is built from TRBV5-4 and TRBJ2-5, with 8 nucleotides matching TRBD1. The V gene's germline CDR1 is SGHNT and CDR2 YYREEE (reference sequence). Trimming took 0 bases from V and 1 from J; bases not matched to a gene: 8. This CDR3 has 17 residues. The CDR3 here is CASSLDSRTGTQETQYF. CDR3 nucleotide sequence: TGTGCCAGCAGCTTGGATTCCCGGACAGGGACCCAAGAGACCCAGTACTTC.

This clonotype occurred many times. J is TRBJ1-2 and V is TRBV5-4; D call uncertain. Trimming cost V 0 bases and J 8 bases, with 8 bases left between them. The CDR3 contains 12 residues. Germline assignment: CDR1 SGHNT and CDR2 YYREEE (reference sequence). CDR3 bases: TGTGCCAGCAGCTTGGTCTCCGGGGGCTACACCTTC. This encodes CASSLVSGGYTF.

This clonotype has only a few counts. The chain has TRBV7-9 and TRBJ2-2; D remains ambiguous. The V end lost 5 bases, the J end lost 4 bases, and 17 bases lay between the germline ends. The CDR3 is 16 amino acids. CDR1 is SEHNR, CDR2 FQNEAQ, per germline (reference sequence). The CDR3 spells CASSHYLDGSTGELFF. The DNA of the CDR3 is TGTGCCAGCAGCCATTACCTTGACGGAAGCACCGGGGAGCTGTTTTTT.

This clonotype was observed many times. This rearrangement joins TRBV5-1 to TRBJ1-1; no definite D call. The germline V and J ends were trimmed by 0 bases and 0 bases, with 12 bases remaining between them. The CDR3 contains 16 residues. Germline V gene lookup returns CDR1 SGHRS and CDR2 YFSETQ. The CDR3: CASSLAGSLLNTEAFF. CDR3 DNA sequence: TGCGCCAGCAGCTTGGCCGGTTCCCTCTTGAACACTGAAGCTTTCTTT.

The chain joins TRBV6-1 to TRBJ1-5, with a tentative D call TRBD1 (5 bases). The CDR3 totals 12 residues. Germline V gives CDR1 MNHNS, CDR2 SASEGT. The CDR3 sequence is CGSTDGNQPQHF. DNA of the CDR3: TGTGGATCGACAGATGGCAATCAGCCCCAGCATTTT.

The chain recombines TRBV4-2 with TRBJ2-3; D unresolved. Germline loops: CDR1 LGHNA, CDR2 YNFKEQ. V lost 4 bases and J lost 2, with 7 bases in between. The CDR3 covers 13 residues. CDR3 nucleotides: TGTGCCAGCAGCCGCACTCCCACAGATACGCAGTATTTT. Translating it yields CASSRTPTDTQYF.